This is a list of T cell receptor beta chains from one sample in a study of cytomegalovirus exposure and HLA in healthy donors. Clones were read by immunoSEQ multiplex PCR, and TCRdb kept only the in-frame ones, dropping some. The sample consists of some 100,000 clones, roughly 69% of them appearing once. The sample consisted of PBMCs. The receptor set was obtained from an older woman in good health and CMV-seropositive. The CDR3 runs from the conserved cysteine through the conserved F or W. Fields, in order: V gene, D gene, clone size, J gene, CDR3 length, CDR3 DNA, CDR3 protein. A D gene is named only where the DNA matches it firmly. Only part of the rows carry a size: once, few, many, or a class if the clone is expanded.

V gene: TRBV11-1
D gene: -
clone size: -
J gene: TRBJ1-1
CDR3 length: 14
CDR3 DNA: TGTGCCAGCAGCTTAGGTAGTATGAGCACTGAAGCTTTCTTT
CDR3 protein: CASSLGSMSTEAFF

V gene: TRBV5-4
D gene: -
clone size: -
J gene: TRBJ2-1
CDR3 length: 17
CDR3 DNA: TGTGCCAGCAGCTCGGGCCGGGGGATTGACTCCTACAATGAGCAGTTCTTC
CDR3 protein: CASSSGRGIDSYNEQFF

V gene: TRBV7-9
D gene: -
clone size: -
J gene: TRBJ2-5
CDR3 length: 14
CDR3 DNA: TGTGCCAGCAACAAAGAGGGGGGGCGAGAGACCCAGTACTTC
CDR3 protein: CASNKEGGRETQYF

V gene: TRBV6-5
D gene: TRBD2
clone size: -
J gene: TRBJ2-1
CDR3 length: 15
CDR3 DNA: TGTGCCAGCAGCCGAAGCGGGGGGGGCTACAATGAGCAGTTCTTC
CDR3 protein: CASSRSGGGYNEQFF

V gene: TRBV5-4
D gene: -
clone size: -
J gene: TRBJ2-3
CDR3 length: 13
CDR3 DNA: TGTGCCAGCAGCCTTCCTAGCACAGATACGCAGTATTTT
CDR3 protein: CASSLPSTDTQYF

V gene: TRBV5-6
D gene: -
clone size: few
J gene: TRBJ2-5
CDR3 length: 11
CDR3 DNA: TGTGCCAGCAGCTTGTCTGAGACCCAGTACTTC
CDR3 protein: CASSLSETQYF

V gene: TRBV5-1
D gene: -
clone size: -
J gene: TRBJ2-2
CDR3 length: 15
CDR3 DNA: TGCGCCAGCAGCTCAGGGTTTCAAGGCACCGGGGAGCTGTTTTTT
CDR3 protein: CASSSGFQGTGELFF

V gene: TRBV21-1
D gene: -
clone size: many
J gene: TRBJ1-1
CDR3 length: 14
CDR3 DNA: TGTGCCAGCAGCAAAGGGTGGGGGGGCACTGAAGCTTTCTTT
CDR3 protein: CASSKGWGGTEAFF

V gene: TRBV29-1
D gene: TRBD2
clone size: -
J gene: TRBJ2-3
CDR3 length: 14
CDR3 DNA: TGCAGCGTTGATGGGCTAGCGGGGGCAGATACGCAGTATTTT
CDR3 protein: CSVDGLAGADTQYF

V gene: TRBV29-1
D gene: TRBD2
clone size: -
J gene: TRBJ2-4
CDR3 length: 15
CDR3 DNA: TGCAGCGTCCGGTGGGATGGGGGAGGGTTGAACATTCAGTACTTC
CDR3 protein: CSVRWDGGGLNIQYF